Below, 15 T cell receptor beta chains from the same sample are listed, as sequenced in a study of siplizumab effects on memory and regulatory T cells. The data were produced by immunoSEQ multiplex PCR, yet TCRdb's version contains in-frame clones alone and is incomplete. The table records about 500 clones, 60% to 70% of them present only once. Cells from the mixed lymphocyte reaction underwent coculture for under 7 days at 37 degrees C. These receptors' targets are unknown. The sample taken for sequencing was CFSE-low (dividing) CD4+ T cells sorted from an allogeneic mixed lymphocyte reaction. Receptors originate from a human donor in good health; the cells came from an allogeneic mixed lymphocyte reaction.

V is TRBV6-1 and J is TRBJ2-1, with no clear D. Looked up from germline, CDR1 is MNHNS and CDR2 is SASEGT. V was shortened by 4 bases and J by 0 bases, with 7 bases between the two germline ends. The CDR3 totals 14 residues. CDR3 sequence: CASSASSSYNEQFF. CDR3 DNA sequence: TGTGCCAGCAGTGCCTCAAGCTCCTACAATGAGCAGTTCTTC.

The rearrangement links TRBV9 to TRBJ2-7, with 8 bases fitting TRBD2. V trimming: 4 bases; J trimming: 4 bases; junction bases outside the gene matches: 7. The germline V gene encodes CDR1 SGDLS and CDR2 YYNGEE. This CDR3 is built from 14 residues. The CDR3 loop is CASSPLAGTYEQYF. The DNA of the CDR3 is TGTGCCAGCAGCCCTTTAGCGGGAACTTACGAGCAGTACTTC.

The CDR3: CASSLLGQGDTEAFF. The CDR3 DNA reads TGCGCCAGCAGCTTGCTTGGGCAGGGAGACACTGAAGCTTTCTTT. The V and J genes are TRBV5-1 and TRBJ1-1; D might be TRBD1 (5 bases). Germline V gene sequence: CDR1 SGHRS, CDR2 YFSETQ. Trimming took 1 base from V and 3 from J, leaving 13 bases between them. The CDR3 is 15 residues long.

The V call is TRBV19, the J call TRBJ2-6, with D tentatively TRBD1 (5 bases). The CDR3 is 18 residues long. Germline V CDR1 and CDR2: LNHDA, SQIVND (reference sequence). V dropped 4 bases and J dropped 5 bases, with 21 bases sitting between them. The DNA for the CDR3 is TGTGCCAGTAGTAGGGGCTTGAAATCACAAAGTCGGGCCAACGTCCTGACTTTC. Translating gives CASSRGLKSQSRANVLTF.

The gene calls are TRBV19 and TRBJ2-2; D may be TRBD1 or TRBD2 (5 bases each). Germline assignment: CDR1 LNHDA and CDR2 SQIVND (reference sequence). CDR3 size: 15 residues. V lost 7 bases, J lost 6 bases, and 18 bases lay in between. DNA of the CDR3: TGTGCCAGTACCCCACCGGGACCAAGGGCCGGGGAGCTGTTTTTT. Translated, it gives CASTPPGPRAGELFF.

The chain recombines TRBV6-1 with TRBJ1-4; D possibly corresponds to TRBD1 (6 bases). Trimming pared 6 bases from V and 8 bases from J, leaving 13 bases between. The CDR3 contains 13 residues. The germline V gene encodes CDR1 MNHNS and CDR2 SASEGT. DNA for the CDR3: TGTGCCAGCAGGAGGGGGGGGGAGGAAAAACTGTTTTTT. The encoded protein is CASRRGGEEKLFF.

The gene calls are TRBV7-2 and TRBJ2-1, with D maybe TRBD2 (5 bases). CDR3 length: 15 residues. The germline CDR1 and CDR2 sequences are SGHTA and FQGNSA. Trimming took off 3 bases at V and 3 bases at J, with 12 bases between the two ends. CDR3 region: CASSFLSRVYNEQFF. CDR3 nucleotides: TGTGCCAGCAGCTTTCTTTCGAGGGTCTACAATGAGCAGTTCTTC.

The chain has TRBV4-3 and TRBJ2-7, with D perhaps matching TRBD2 (5 bases). Germline CDR1 is LGHNA and CDR2 is YSLEER. V was shortened by 0 bases and J by 6 bases, with 12 bases between the two germline ends. CDR3 length: 14 residues. CDR3 bases: TGCGCCAGCAGCCAAGATCTGGGAGCCGGCGAGCAGTACTTC. Translating gives CASSQDLGAGEQYF.

In this sample, this clone turned up a few times. The genes are TRBV18 and TRBJ2-7; D is possibly TRBD1 or TRBD2 (5 bases each). The CDR3 is 14 residues long. CDR1 and CDR2 (germline): KGHSH, LQKENI. Trimming pared 3 bases from V and 0 bases from J, leaving 9 bases between. The CDR3 coding sequence is TGTGCCAGCTCACCGGGACGGTACTCCTACGAGCAGTACTTC. Translation gives CASSPGRYSYEQYF.

This clone was picked up a small number of times. In DNA form, the CDR3 reads TGTGCCATCAGTCAGACTAGCGTTACGGGCTACGAGCAGTACTTC. Its protein product is CAISQTSVTGYEQYF. V and J are TRBV10-3 and TRBJ2-7; 8 bases map to TRBD2. Per the germline V gene, CDR1 is ENHRY and CDR2 is SYGVKD. There are 15 residues in the CDR3. Trimming cost V 5 bases and J 3 bases; bases outside gene matches: 9.

V is TRBV6-1 and J is TRBJ1-2; D gene ambiguous. CDR1 is MNHNS, CDR2 SASEGT, per germline. The CDR3 consists of 13 residues. Trimming took 6 bases from V and 14 from J, leaving 22 bases between them. The CDR3 protein is CASSGPPIDPGTF. The CDR3 DNA reads TGTGCCAGCAGCGGACCACCGATAGACCCCGGAACCTTC.

This clone was seen only a few times. The chain combines TRBV10-3 with TRBJ2-1; 11 nucleotides agree with TRBD2. Germline-derived CDR1 and CDR2 are ENHRY and SYGVKD. The CDR3 covers 14 residues. Trimming removed 5 bases from V and 8 bases from J; junction bases left unmatched: 5. Written as DNA, the CDR3 is TGTGCCATCAGTTCTAGCGGGAGGACGGATGAGCAGTTCTTC. It is translated as CAISSSGRTDEQFF.

This chain connects TRBV9 to TRBJ2-5, with 9 bases that match TRBD1. In germline, CDR1 is SGDLS, CDR2 YYNGEE. The CDR3 contains 15 residues. V lost 4 bases, J lost 5 bases, and 9 bases stayed unmatched. The CDR3 sequence: CASSLRTGEGETQYF. DNA for the CDR3: TGTGCCAGCAGCCTCCGGACAGGGGAGGGTGAGACCCAGTACTTC.

This clone was seen a handful of times. V and J are TRBV5-1 and TRBJ1-4, with a tentative D call TRBD1 (6 bases). The CDR3 consists of 16 residues. Germline CDR1 SGHRS, CDR2 YFSETQ. Trimming pared 0 bases from V and 6 bases from J, leaving 15 bases between. The CDR3 sequence is CASSLEGNREYEKLFF. The CDR3 region has the DNA TGCGCCAGCAGCTTGGAAGGGAACAGGGAGTATGAAAAACTGTTTTTT.

This chain joins TRBV7-9 and TRBJ2-1, with 15 bases matching TRBD2. The CDR3 covers 16 residues. The germline CDR1 and CDR2 sequences are SEHNR and FQNEAQ (reference sequence). Trimming cost V 5 bases and J 8 bases; bases outside gene matches: 7. Here the CDR3 reads CASSPGLAGGPDEQFF. As DNA, the CDR3 is TGTGCCAGCAGCCCAGGACTAGCGGGAGGGCCGGATGAGCAGTTCTTC.